One sample yielded the 26 T cell receptor beta chains listed below, sequenced in a study of blood T cell repertoires in COVID-19. This table comes from immunoSEQ multiplex PCR, and its TCRdb copy is limited to in-frame clones, with some not included. In the table there are roughly 67,000 clones, about 83% of which are singletons. The specimen was peripheral blood. The receptors stem from a woman aged 60-70 years with acute or convalescent COVID-19.

The chain carries TRBV5-1 and TRBJ1-1; D may be TRBD1 (5 bases). The V and J ends lost 5 bases and 5 bases respectively, with 19 bases between them. Germline V lookup: CDR1 SGHRS, CDR2 YFSETQ. CDR3 length equals 15 residues. The CDR3 loop is CASRYRDAGGTEAFF. The DNA of the CDR3 is TGCGCCAGCAGATACCGGGACGCCGGGGGAACTGAAGCTTTCTTT.

This clone was seen only a few times. The chain has TRBV4-1 and TRBJ1-5; 10 bases are shared with TRBD1. V shed 5 bases and J 4 bases; nucleotides not matched to a gene: 8. The germline V gene encodes CDR1 MGHRA and CDR2 YSYEKL. This CDR3 is 16 amino acids long. The CDR3 reads CASSSSTGGGNQPQHF. CDR3 nucleotides: TGCGCCAGCAGCTCCTCGACAGGGGGCGGAAATCAGCCCCAGCATTTT.

There are a few counts of this clone. V usage is TRBV4-1 and J usage is TRBJ1-4, with 8 nucleotides matching TRBD1. CDR3 size: 17 residues. V was clipped by 2 bases and J by 5 bases; unmatched bases: 10. Per germline, CDR1 MGHRA and CDR2 YSYEKL. CDR3 in DNA: TGCGCCAGCAGCCAAAAGACACCTGGACAGGGAAATGAAAAACTGTTTTTT. Amino acids: CASSQKTPGQGNEKLFF.

This rearrangement joins TRBV9 to TRBJ1-6; 9 bases agree with TRBD1. The CDR3 spans 16 residues. After removal of 1 base from V and 7 bases from J, the junction contained 6 bases not matched to a gene. Germline V gene lookup returns CDR1 SGDLS and CDR2 YYNGEE. The CDR3 protein is CASSVSTGGGNSPLHF. CDR3 DNA: TGTGCCAGCAGCGTATCCACAGGGGGCGGCAATTCACCCCTCCACTTT.

This chain joins TRBV10-3 and TRBJ2-2; 11 bases agree with TRBD1. V gave up 4 bases and J gave up 6 bases; unmatched junction bases: 1. Germline loops: CDR1 ENHRY, CDR2 SYGVKD. The CDR3 totals 14 residues. CDR3 amino acids: CAISVGQGAGELFF. The DNA of the CDR3 is TGTGCCATCAGTGTGGGACAGGGGGCCGGGGAGCTGTTTTTT.

This chain links TRBV11-2 with TRBJ1-5; D gene unclear. The CDR3 is 13 amino acids. Per germline, CDR1 SGHAT and CDR2 FQNNGV. V was clipped by 0 bases and J by 4 bases, with 4 bases between them. The CDR3 spells CASSLDSNQPQHF. The CDR3 DNA sequence: TGTGCCAGCAGCTTAGACAGTAATCAGCCCCAGCATTTT.

The V and J genes are TRBV3-1 (or the pseudogene TRBV3-2) and TRBJ2-5; D perhaps matches TRBD2 (6 bases). Trimming removed 0 bases from V and 2 bases from J, with 10 bases in between. The CDR3 has 15 residues. Germline CDR1 LGHDT, CDR2 YNNKEL (reference sequence). Written as DNA, the CDR3 is TGTGCCAGCAGCCAAGATTGGAGGGGACAAGAGACCCAGTACTTC. It specifies CASSQDWRGQETQYF.

This chain links TRBV2 with TRBJ1-2; D ambiguous. Germline CDR1 SNHLY, CDR2 FYNNEI. This CDR3 has 15 residues. V lost 2 bases to trimming and J lost 8 bases, with 18 bases between them. The chain's CDR3 is CASSERRMLEPGYTF. In DNA, the CDR3 is TGTGCCAGCAGTGAAAGGAGAATGTTGGAGCCAGGCTACACCTTC.

The J gene is TRBJ1-2, the V gene TRBV19; 8 nucleotides line up with TRBD1. The ends lost 5 bases at V and 4 bases at J; junction bases unmatched: 6. This CDR3 is built from 14 residues. Germline values: CDR1 LNHDA, CDR2 SQIVND (reference sequence). The CDR3 DNA reads as TGTGCCAGTAGTCCCCGACAGGGGCTCTATGGCTACACCTTC. This sequence encodes CASSPRQGLYGYTF.

The rearrangement uses TRBV28 and TRBJ2-7, with 9 bases lining up with TRBD1. This CDR3 region has 15 residues. V gave up 9 bases and J gave up 4 bases; unmatched junction bases: 13. Germline-derived CDR1 and CDR2 are MDHEN and SYDVKM. The CDR3 DNA sequence: TGTGCCAGTAGTGGGGTCGGGACAGGGAATTACGAGCAGTACTTC. Residues: CASSGVGTGNYEQYF.

This clone was counted once. The chain is built from TRBV6-1 and TRBJ1-3; D is undetermined. The CDR3 extends over 17 amino acids. Germline assignment: CDR1 MNHNS and CDR2 SASEGT. V shed 3 bases and J shed 4 bases, with 19 bases lying between them. The CDR3 loop reads CASSDMTYGSTGNTIYF. In nucleotides, the CDR3 is TGTGCCAGCAGTGATATGACGTACGGGAGTACGGGAAACACCATATATTTT.

The V gene is TRBV5-1, the J gene TRBJ2-7; tentatively, D is TRBD1 (5 bases). From germline, CDR1 is SGHRS and CDR2 YFSETQ. V dropped 0 bases and J dropped 4 bases, with 5 bases sitting between them. The CDR3 is 12 amino acids. The CDR3 DNA sequence: TGCGCCAGCAGCTTGGAGGGGTACGAGCAGTACTTC. It translates to CASSLEGYEQYF. Full variable domain (rest looked up from reference TRBV5-1 and TRBJ2-7): KAGVTQTPRYLIKTRGQQVTLSCSPISGHRSVSWYQQTPGQGLQFLFEYFSETQRNKGNFPGRFSGRQFSNSRSEMNVSTLELGDSALYLCASSLEGYEQYFGPGTRLTVT.

This clone has only a few counts. The J gene is TRBJ2-5, the V gene TRBV19; the match to TRBD2 covers 9 bases. Germline CDR1 is LNHDA and CDR2 is SQIVND (reference sequence). V shed 1 base and J 2 bases; nucleotides not matched to a gene: 5. The CDR3 runs to 16 residues. In DNA form, the CDR3 reads TGTGCCAGTAGTATAGGGCAAGCGGGGGGACAAGAGACCCAGTACTTC. Translated: CASSIGQAGGQETQYF.

The CDR3 here is CARSFWDRGSTDTQYF. CDR3 coding DNA: TGTGCCAGAAGCTTTTGGGACAGGGGCAGCACAGATACGCAGTATTTT. The rearrangement joins TRBV7-5 to TRBJ2-3; TRBD1 was called by the table and not checked on the DNA. TRBV7-5 is a recognized pseudogene. The length of the CDR3 is 16 residues.

The chain employs TRBV6-5 and TRBJ2-7; D remains ambiguous. The V gene lost 6 bases and the J gene lost 0 bases, with 3 bases spanning the gap. Germline V CDR1 and CDR2: MNHEY, SVGAGI. CDR3 length: 11 residues. This chain's CDR3 is CASSGSYEQYF. The DNA for the CDR3 is TGTGCCAGCAGCGGCTCCTACGAGCAGTACTTC.

The chain is built from TRBV10-1 and TRBJ2-2, with 8 bases matching TRBD1. Germline CDR1 and CDR2: WNHNN and SYGVQD (reference sequence). CDR3 length: 14 residues. Losses at the gene ends were 6 bases for V and 3 bases for J; bases not matched to a gene: 3. The CDR3 nucleotides read TGCGCCAGCAGCGGGACAGGACACACCGGGGAGCTGTTTTTT. Translating it yields CASSGTGHTGELFF.

The CDR3 sequence is CASSYSIQTGNQPQHF. The CDR3 DNA is TGTGCCAGCAGTTACTCGATCCAGACAGGGAATCAGCCCCAGCATTTT. The chain employs TRBV6-5 and TRBJ1-5; 7 bases map to TRBD1. The CDR3 spans 16 residues. The V gene's germline CDR1 is MNHEY and CDR2 SVGAGI. J gave up 4 bases and V 0 bases, and 6 bases lay outside the gene matches.

This chain connects TRBV27 to TRBJ1-2, with 7 bases aligning to TRBD1. The CDR3 is 14 amino acids. With V trimmed by 5 bases and J by 4 bases, 7 bases remained unmatched. The germline V gene has CDR1 MNHEY and CDR2 SMNVEV (reference sequence). DNA for the CDR3: TGTGCCAGCAGTACAAGGGGGACAGCCTATGGCTACACCTTC. Its protein product is CASSTRGTAYGYTF.

The V call is TRBV10-3, the J call TRBJ1-1; D is uncertain. CDR3 length: 13 residues. Germline V gene data show CDR1 as ENHRY and CDR2 as SYGVKD. The V gene lost 10 bases and the J gene lost 1 base, with 13 bases spanning the gap. The CDR3 is CASQIGPNTEAFF. The CDR3 DNA follows: TGTGCCAGTCAGATTGGGCCGAACACTGAAGCTTTCTTT.

The V call is TRBV6-5, the J call TRBJ2-3; maybe TRBD1 (5 bases). CDR1 and CDR2 (germline): MNHEY, SVGAGI. With 5 bases removed from V and 3 bases from J, the gap between germline ends came to 6 bases. This CDR3 contains 12 residues. CDR3 DNA sequence: TGTGCCAGCAGTCCAGGGACAGATACGCAGTATTTT. Amino acid sequence: CASSPGTDTQYF.

The genes are TRBV7-9 and TRBJ1-5; 7 bases fit TRBD1. Trimming at V came to 2 bases and at J to 6 bases, leaving 4 bases not matched to a gene. CDR1 is SEHNR and CDR2 is FQNEAQ in the germline V gene (reference sequence). The CDR3 length is 14 residues. This chain's CDR3 is CASSLKGGGQPQHF. In DNA, the CDR3 is TGTGCCAGCAGCTTAAAAGGGGGCGGTCAGCCCCAGCATTTT.

This clone was detected only once. The chain carries TRBV6-1 and TRBJ2-7, with TRBD1 matching 8 bases. CDR1 is MNHNS, CDR2 SASEGT, per germline. The CDR3 length is 15 residues. V lost 2 bases to trimming and J lost 2 bases; unmatched junction nucleotides: 5. DNA of the CDR3: TGTGCCAGCAGTGAACGGGGGACAGGAGCCTACGAGCAGTACTTC. As protein: CASSERGTGAYEQYF.

This chain connects TRBV25-1 to TRBJ1-1; 7 bases align to TRBD1. The CDR3 contains 15 residues. The germline CDR1 and CDR2 sequences are MGHDK and SYGVNS. The junction had 10 bases not matched to a gene; V was cut back by 4 bases and J by 5 bases. The CDR3 reads CASSGDRLLGTEAFF. CDR3 in DNA: TGTGCCAGCAGTGGGGACAGATTATTAGGGACTGAAGCTTTCTTT.

The rearrangement uses TRBV10-2 and TRBJ1-2; 7 bases are a match to TRBD1. Germline assignment: CDR1 WSHSY and CDR2 SAAADI. The CDR3 covers 14 residues. Trimming took 4 bases from V and 2 from J; bases not matched to a gene: 4. This CDR3 is CASSAKGGNYGYTF. The DNA of the CDR3 is TGCGCCAGCAGTGCAAAAGGGGGCAACTATGGCTACACCTTC.

V is TRBV18 and J is TRBJ1-3, with D perhaps TRBD1 (6 bases). V was shortened by 2 bases and J by 1 base, with 15 bases between the two germline ends. The germline gives CDR1 KGHSH, CDR2 LQKENI. This CDR3 region has 17 residues. For the CDR3, the DNA is TGTGCCAGCTCACCATCTGGGGGCCCCCGTTCTGGAAACACCATATATTTT. Translating it yields CASSPSGGPRSGNTIYF. Supplemented by reference TRBV18 and TRBJ1-3, the full variable domain reads NAGVMQNPRHLVRRRGQEARLRCSPMKGHSHVYWYRQLPEEGLKFMVYLQKENIIDESGMPKERFSAEFPKEGPSILRIQQVVRGDSAAYFCASSPSGGPRSGNTIYFGEGSWLTVV.

The rearrangement joins TRBV6-5 to TRBJ2-7; D is possibly TRBD1 (5 bases). V lost 5 bases, J lost 1 base, and 9 bases lay in between. This CDR3 spans 13 amino acids. Germline V CDR1 and CDR2: MNHEY, SVGAGI. The CDR3 region is CASSQGPSYEQYF. The CDR3 DNA follows: TGTGCCAGCAGTCAGGGTCCATCCTACGAGCAGTACTTC.